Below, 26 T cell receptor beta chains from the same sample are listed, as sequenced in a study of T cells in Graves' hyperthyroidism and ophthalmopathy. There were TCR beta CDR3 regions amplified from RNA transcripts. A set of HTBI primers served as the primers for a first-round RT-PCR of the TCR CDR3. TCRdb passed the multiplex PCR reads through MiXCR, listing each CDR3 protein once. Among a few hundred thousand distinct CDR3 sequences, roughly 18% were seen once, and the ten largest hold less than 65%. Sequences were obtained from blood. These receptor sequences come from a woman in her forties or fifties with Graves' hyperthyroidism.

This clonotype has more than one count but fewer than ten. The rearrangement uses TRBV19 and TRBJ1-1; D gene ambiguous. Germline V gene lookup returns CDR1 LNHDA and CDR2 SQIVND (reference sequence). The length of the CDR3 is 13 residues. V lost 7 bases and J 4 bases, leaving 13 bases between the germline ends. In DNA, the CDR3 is TGTGCCAGTACCTATGGAGAGGGCACTGAAGCTTTCTTT. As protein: CASTYGEGTEAFF.

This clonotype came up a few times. CDR3 in DNA: TGTGCCAGCAGCCGAATTGATCCCCCGGACGAAAAACTGTTTTTT. This translates into CASSRIDPPDEKLFF. The chain combines TRBV2 with TRBJ1-4; no clear D. V shed 6 bases and J shed 8 bases, with 19 bases lying between them. The length of the CDR3 is 15 residues. In germline, CDR1 is SNHLY, CDR2 FYNNEI.

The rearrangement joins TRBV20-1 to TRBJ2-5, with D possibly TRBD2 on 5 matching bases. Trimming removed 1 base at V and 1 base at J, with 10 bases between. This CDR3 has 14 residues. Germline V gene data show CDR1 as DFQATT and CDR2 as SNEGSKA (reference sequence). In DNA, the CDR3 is TGCAGTGCTAGAGGGGAGACCGTCCAAGAGACCCAGTACTTC. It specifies CSARGETVQETQYF.

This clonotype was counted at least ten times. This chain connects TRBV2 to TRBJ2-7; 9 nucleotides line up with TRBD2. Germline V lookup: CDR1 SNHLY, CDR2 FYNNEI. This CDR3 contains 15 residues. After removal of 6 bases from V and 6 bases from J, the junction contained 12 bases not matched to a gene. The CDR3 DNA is TGTGCCAGCAGGGGGGATAGCGGGGGACGTGGCGAGCAGTACTTC. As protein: CASRGDSGGRGEQYF.

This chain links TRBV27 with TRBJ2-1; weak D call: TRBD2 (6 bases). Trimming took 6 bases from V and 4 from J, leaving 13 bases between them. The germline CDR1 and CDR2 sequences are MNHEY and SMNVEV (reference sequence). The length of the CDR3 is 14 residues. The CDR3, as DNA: TGTGCCAGCAGGACTAGTACGTCGTACAATGAGCAGTTCTTC. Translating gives CASRTSTSYNEQFF.

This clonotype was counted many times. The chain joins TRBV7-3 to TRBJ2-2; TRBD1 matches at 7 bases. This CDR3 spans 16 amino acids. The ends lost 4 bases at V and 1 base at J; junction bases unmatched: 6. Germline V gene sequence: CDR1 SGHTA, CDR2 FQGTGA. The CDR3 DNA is TGTGCCAGCAGCTCGACAGGGATCAAGAACACCGGGGAGCTGTTTTTT. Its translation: CASSSTGIKNTGELFF.

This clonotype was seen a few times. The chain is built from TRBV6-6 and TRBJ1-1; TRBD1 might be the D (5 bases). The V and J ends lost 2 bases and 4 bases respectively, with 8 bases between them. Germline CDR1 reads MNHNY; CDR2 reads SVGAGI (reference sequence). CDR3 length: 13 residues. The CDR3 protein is CASSYGGSTEAFF. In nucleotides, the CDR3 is TGTGCCAGCAGTTACGGGGGGTCCACTGAAGCTTTCTTT.

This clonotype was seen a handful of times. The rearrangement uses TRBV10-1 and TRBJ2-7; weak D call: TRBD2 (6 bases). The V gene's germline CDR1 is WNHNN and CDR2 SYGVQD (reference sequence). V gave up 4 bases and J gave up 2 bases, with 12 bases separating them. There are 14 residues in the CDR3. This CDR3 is CASSATGATYEQYF. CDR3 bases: TGCGCCAGCAGTGCTACGGGAGCTACCTACGAGCAGTACTTC.

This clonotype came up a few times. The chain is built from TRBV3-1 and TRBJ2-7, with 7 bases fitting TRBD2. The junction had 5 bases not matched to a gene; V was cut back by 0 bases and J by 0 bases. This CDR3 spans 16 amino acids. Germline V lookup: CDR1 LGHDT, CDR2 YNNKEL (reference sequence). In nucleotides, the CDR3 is TGTGCCAGCAGCCAAGAAGCGGGAAGGACCTCCTACGAGCAGTACTTC. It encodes CASSQEAGRTSYEQYF.

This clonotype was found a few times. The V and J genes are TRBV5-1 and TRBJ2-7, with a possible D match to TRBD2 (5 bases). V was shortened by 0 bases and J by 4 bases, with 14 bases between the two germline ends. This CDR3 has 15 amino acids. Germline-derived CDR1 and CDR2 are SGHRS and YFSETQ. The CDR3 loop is CASSLGYGSYYEQYV. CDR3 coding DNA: TGCGCCAGCAGCTTGGGATATGGGAGCTATTACGAGCAGTACGTC.

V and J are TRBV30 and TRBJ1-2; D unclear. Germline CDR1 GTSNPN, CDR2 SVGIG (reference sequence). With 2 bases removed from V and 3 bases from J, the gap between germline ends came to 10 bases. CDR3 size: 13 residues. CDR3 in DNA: TGTGCCTGGAGTCTCGGGTTAGACTATGGCTACACCTTC. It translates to CAWSLGLDYGYTF.

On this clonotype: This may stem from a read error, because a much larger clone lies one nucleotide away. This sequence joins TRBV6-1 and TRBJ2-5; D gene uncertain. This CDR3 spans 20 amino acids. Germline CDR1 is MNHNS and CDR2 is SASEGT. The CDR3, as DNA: TGTGCCAGCGGTGAATCGTTTCTGGTTTCAATCGGGCTGTACCAAGAGACCCAGTACTTC. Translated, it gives CASGESFLVSIGLYQETQYF.

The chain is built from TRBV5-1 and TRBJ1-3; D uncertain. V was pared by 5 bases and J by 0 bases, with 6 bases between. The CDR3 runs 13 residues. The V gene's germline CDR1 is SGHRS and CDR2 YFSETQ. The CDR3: CASRLASGNTIYF. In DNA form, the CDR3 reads TGCGCCAGCAGGCTAGCCTCTGGAAACACCATATATTTT.

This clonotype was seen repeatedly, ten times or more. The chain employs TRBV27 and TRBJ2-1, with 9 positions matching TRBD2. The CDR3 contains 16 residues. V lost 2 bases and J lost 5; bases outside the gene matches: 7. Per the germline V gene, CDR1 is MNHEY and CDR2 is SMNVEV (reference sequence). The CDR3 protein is CASSLGREGLDNEQFF. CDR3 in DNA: TGTGCCAGCAGTTTAGGGCGGGAGGGACTTGACAATGAGCAGTTCTTC.

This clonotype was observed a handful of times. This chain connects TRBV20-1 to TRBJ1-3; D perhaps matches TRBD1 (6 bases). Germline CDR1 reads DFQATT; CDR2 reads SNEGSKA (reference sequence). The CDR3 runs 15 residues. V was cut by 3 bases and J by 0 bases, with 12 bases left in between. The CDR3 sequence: CSARDSARSGNTIYF. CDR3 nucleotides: TGCAGTGCTAGGGACAGCGCCCGCTCTGGAAACACCATATATTTT.

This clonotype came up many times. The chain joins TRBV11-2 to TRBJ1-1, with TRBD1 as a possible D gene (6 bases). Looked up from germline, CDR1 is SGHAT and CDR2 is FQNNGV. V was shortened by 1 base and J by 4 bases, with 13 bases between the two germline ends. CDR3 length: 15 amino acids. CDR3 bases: TGTGCCAGCAGCTTAGGCGGGGGGCGAGGCACTGAAGCTTTCTTT. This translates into CASSLGGGRGTEAFF.

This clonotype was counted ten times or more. The CDR3 region has the DNA TGTGCCAGCAGTCTCTTACAGGAGAACACTGAAGCTTTCTTT. As protein: CASSLLQENTEAFF. The V and J genes are TRBV28 and TRBJ1-1; TRBD1 might be the D (5 bases). Trimming removed 5 bases at V and 1 base at J, with 11 bases between. Germline V gene sequence: CDR1 MDHEN, CDR2 SYDVKM. The CDR3 contains 14 residues.

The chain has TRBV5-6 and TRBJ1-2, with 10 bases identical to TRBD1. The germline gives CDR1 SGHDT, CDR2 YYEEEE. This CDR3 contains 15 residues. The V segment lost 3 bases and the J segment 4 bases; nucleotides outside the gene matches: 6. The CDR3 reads CASSSGQGDFYGYTF. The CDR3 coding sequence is TGTGCCAGCAGCTCAGGACAGGGGGACTTCTATGGCTACACCTTC.

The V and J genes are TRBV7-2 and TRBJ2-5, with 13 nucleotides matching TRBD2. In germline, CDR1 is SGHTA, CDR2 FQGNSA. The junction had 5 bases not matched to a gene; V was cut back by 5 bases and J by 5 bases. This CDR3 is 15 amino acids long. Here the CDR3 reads CASSRLAGGSETQYF. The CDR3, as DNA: TGTGCCAGCAGCCGACTAGCGGGGGGAAGCGAGACCCAGTACTTC.

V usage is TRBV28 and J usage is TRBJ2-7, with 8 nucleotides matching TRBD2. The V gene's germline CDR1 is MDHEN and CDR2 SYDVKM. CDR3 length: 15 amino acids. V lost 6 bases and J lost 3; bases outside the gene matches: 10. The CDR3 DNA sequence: TGTGCCAGCAGGAAACCCGGGACTAGGGACTACGAGCAGTACTTC. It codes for CASRKPGTRDYEQYF.

DNA for the CDR3: TGCGCCAGCAGTGAGTCGCTGCAGGGGAGACCTGAAGCTTTCTTT. It codes for CASSESLQGRPEAFF. The rearrangement links TRBV10-2 to TRBJ1-1; D is perhaps TRBD1 (6 bases). CDR1 is WSHSY, CDR2 SAAADI, per germline. V was pared by 0 bases and J by 6 bases, with 14 bases between. CDR3 length: 15 residues.

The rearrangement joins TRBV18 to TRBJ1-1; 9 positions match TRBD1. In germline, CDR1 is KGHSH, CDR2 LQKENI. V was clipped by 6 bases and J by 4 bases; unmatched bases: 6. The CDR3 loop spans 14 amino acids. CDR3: CASSPGTGPTEAFF. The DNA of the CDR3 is TGTGCCAGCTCCCCCGGGACAGGGCCCACTGAAGCTTTCTTT.

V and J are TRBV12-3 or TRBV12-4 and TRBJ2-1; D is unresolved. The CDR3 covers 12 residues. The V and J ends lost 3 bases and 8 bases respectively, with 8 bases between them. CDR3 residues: CASSLGVDEQFF. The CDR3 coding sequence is TGTGCCAGCAGTTTGGGTGTGGATGAGCAGTTCTTC.

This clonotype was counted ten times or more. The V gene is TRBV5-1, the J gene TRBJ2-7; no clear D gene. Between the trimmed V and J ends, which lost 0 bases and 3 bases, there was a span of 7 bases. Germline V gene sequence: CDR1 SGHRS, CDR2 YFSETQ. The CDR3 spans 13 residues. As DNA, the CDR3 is TGCGCCAGCAGCTTGGGTGACAACTACGAGCAGTACTTC. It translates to CASSLGDNYEQYF.

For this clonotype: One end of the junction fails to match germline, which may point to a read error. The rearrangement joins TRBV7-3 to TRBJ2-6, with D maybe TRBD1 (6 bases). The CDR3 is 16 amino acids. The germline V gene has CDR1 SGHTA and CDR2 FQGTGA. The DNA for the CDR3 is TGTGCCAGCAGCGCGGATGGGGGCTCTGGGGCCAACGTCCCGACTTTC. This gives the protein CASSADGGSGANVPTF.

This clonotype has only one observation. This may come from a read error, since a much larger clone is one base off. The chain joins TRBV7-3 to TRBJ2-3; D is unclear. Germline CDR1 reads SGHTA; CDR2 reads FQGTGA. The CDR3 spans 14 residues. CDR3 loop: CAGSSQSDRDTQYF. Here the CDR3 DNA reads TGTGCCGGCAGCTCCCAATCTGACCGAGATACGCAGTATTTT.